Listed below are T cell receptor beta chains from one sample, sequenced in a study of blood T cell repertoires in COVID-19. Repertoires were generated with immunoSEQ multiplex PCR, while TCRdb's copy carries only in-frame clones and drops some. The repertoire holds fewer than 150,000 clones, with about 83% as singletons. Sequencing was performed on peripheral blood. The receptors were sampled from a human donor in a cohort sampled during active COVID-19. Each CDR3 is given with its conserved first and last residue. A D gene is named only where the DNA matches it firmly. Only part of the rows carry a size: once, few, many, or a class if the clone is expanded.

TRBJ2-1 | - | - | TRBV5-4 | CASSLDRGAGGYNEQFF | TGTGCCAGCAGCTTGGACCGGGGGGCGGGTGGATACAATGAGCAGTTCTTC
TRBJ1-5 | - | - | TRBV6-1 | CASSEQGGSQPQHF | TGTGCCAGCAGTGAACAGGGAGGTTCTCAGCCCCAGCATTTT
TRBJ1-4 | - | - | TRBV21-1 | CASSKELSSTNEKLFF | TGTGCCAGCAGCAAAGAATTGAGTTCAACTAATGAAAAACTGTTTTTT
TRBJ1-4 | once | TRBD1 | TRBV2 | CASKVGQLTSNEKLFF | TGTGCCAGCAAGGTGGGACAGCTCACATCTAATGAAAAACTGTTTTTT
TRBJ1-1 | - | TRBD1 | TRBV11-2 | CASSLTDRGSKAFF | TGTGCCAGCAGCTTAACAGACAGGGGGAGTAAAGCTTTCTTT
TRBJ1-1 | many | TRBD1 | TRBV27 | CASSRTGGSEAFF | TGTGCCAGCAGTCGGACAGGGGGCTCTGAAGCTTTCTTT
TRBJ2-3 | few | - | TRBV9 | CASSVGGGGDTQYF | TGTGCCAGCAGCGTAGGGGGGGGCGGGGATACGCAGTATTTT
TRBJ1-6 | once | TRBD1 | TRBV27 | CASSARTGEDSSYNSPLHF | TGTGCCAGCAGCGCCCGGACAGGGGAGGATAGCTCCTATAATTCACCCCTCCACTTT
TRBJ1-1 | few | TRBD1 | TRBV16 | CASSQSGQDNTEAFF | TGTGCCAGCAGCCAATCTGGACAGGACAACACTGAAGCTTTCTTT
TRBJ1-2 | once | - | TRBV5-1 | CASSLEQAPNYGYTF | TGCGCCAGCAGCTTGGAACAGGCCCCTAACTATGGCTACACCTTC
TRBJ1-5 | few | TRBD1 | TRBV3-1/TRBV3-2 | CASRDREHYSNQPQHF | TGTGCCAGCCGGGACAGGGAACACTATAGCAATCAGCCCCAGCATTTT
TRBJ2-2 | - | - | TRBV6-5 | CAGQGRASNTGELFF | TGTGCCGGGCAGGGCCGGGCCTCGAACACCGGGGAGCTGTTTTTT
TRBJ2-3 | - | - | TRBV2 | CASSGERISRTQYF | TGTGCCAGCAGTGGAGAGCGGATAAGCAGAACGCAGTATTTT
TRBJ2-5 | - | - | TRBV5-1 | CASSPGVAVETQYF | TGCGCCAGCAGCCCAGGGGTCGCGGTGGAGACCCAGTACTTC
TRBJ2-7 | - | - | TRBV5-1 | CASALPPGEQYF | TGCGCCAGCGCCTTGCCTCCGGGCGAGCAGTACTTC
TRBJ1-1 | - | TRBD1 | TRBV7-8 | CASSQRRQGLTTEAFF | TGTGCCAGCAGCCAACGTAGACAGGGGTTAACCACTGAAGCTTTCTTT
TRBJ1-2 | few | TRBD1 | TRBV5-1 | CASSQDRADGYTF | TGCGCCAGCAGCCAGGACAGGGCTGATGGCTACACCTTC
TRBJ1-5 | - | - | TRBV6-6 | CASCALSNQPQHF | TGTGCCAGCTGCGCTTTGAGCAATCAGCCCCAGCATTTT
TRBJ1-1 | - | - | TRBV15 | CATSRDLRGLNTEAFF | TGTGCCACCAGCAGAGATCTAAGGGGGTTGAACACTGAAGCTTTCTTT
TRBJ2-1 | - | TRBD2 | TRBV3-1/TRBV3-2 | CASSRTSGVYNEQFF | TGTGCCAGCAGCCGGACTAGCGGGGTATACAATGAGCAGTTCTTC
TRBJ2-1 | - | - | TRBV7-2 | CASSLAQANHNEQFF | TGTGCCAGCAGCTTAGCGCAGGCGAATCACAATGAGCAGTTCTTC
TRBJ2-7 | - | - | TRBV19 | CASSNRVNYEQYF | TGTGCCAGTAGTAACAGGGTTAACTACGAGCAGTACTTC
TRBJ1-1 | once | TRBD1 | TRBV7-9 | CASSFGQGPNEAFF | TGTGCCAGCAGCTTCGGACAGGGCCCCAATGAAGCTTTCTTT
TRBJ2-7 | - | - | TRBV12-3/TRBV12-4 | CASSPDSYYEQYF | TGTGCCAGCAGCCCGGACTCCTACTACGAGCAGTACTTC
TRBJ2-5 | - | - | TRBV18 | CASSLDYRGQETQYF | TGTGCCAGCTCACTGGACTACAGGGGCCAAGAGACCCAGTACTTC
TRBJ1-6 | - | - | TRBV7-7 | CASSLKARQAGDNSPLHF | TGTGCCAGCAGCTTAAAGGCACGGCAGGCAGGGGATAATTCACCCCTCCACTTT
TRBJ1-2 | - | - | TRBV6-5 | CASSRLGHGYTF | TGTGCCAGCAGTCGGTTGGGACACGGCTACACCTTC
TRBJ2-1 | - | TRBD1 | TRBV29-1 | CSAKTGTYNEQFF | TGCAGCGCCAAGACAGGGACCTACAATGAGCAGTTCTTC
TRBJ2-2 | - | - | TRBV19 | CASSPTIRLITGELFF | TGTGCCAGTAGTCCTACCATACGACTCATCACCGGGGAGCTGTTTTTT
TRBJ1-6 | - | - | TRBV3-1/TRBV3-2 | CASSQFRGNSPLHF | TGTGCCAGCAGCCAGTTCAGGGGTAATTCACCCCTCCACTTT
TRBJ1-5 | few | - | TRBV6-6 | CASSYSRQANQPQHF | TGTGCCAGCAGTTACTCGCGCCAGGCCAATCAGCCCCAGCATTTT
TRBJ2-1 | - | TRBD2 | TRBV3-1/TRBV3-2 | CASSQERGYSYNEQFF | TGTGCCAGCAGCCAAGAGCGGGGGTACTCCTACAATGAGCAGTTCTTC
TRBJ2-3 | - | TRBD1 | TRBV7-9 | CASSFTPTGTDTQYF | TGTGCCAGCAGCTTCACCCCGACAGGGACAGATACGCAGTATTTT
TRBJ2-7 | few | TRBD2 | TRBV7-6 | CASSLESGVTYEQYF | TGTGCCAGCAGCTTAGAGAGCGGGGTGACCTACGAGCAGTACTTC
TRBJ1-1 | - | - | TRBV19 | CATSDRTTEAFF | TGTGCCACCTCAGACAGGACCACTGAAGCTTTCTTT
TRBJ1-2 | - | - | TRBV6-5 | CASTGEAGSYTF | TGTGCCAGCACGGGGGAGGCAGGGAGCTACACCTTC
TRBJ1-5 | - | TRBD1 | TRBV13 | CASSFTGGAEYQPQHF | TGTGCCAGCAGCTTTACAGGGGGCGCGGAGTATCAGCCCCAGCATTTT
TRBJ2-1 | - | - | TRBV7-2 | CASSLWRGRNNEQFF | TGTGCCAGCAGCTTATGGCGGGGAAGGAACAATGAGCAGTTCTTC
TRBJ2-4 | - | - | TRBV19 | CASSRQGGLAGNIQYF | TGTGCCAGTAGTCGACAGGGGGGTTTAGCGGGGAACATTCAGTACTTC
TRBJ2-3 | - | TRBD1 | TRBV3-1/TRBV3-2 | CATTTGGTDTQYF | TGTGCCACTACAACAGGGGGCACAGATACGCAGTATTTT
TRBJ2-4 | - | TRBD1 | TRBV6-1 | CASSGQGADLAKNIQYF | TGTGCCAGCAGTGGACAGGGGGCAGATTTAGCCAAAAACATTCAGTACTTC